Following are 6 T cell receptor beta chains from one sample sequenced in a study of tissue T cells after allogeneic stem cell transplantation. TCRdb keeps only in-frame clones here, not all; method: immunoSEQ multiplex PCR. The sample lists over 45,000 clones, approximately 70% occurring once. Source material: sorted cells pooled from one or two spleens. The source is a pool of C57BL/6 mice in good health.

Remarks on this clone: Gene names denote mouse genes. The read terminates 1 residue ahead of where the CDR3 ends, so the germline J gene completes it. The V and J genes are TRBV13-3 and TRBJ2-4; 7 nucleotides agree with TRBD1. Trimming removed 5 bases from V and 2 bases from J; junction bases left unmatched: 5. This CDR3 has 14 amino acids. Germline CDR1 reads NNHDY; CDR2 reads SYVADS. The CDR3 DNA, read in part, is TGTGCCAGCAGCGCCGGGACAGCTCAAAACACCTTGTAC. This translates into CASSAGTAQNTLY. The whole CDR3 protein reads CASSAGTAQNTLYF.

In its sample, this clone was seen once. Gene names refer to mouse genes. The DNA ends 1 residue before the CDR3 does, and the rest of the CDR3 is filled in from the germline J gene. The chain joins TRBV13-2 to TRBJ2-1; 9 bases map to TRBD2. Germline V gives CDR1 NNHNN, CDR2 SYGAGS (reference sequence). CDR3 length: 14 residues. With V trimmed by 2 bases and J by 7 bases, 4 bases remained unmatched. The DNA read from the CDR3 is TGTGCCAGCGGTGAGCTGGGGGGGAGGGCTGAGCAGTTC. Translating it yields CASGELGGRAEQF. The CDR3 in full is CASGELGGRAEQFF.

Remarks on this clone: Mouse gene names apply. From the germline J gene comes the end of the CDR3, since the read stops 1 residue before it. The V gene is TRBV19, the J gene TRBJ1-6; D is perhaps TRBD1 (5 bases). TRBJ1-6 is filed as an ORF, its function uncertain. CDR1 is FNHDT, CDR2 SITEND, per germline (reference sequence). V lost 5 bases and J lost 2, with 5 bases in between. The CDR3 length is 13 residues. CDR3 residues: CASRGAYNSPLYF. The covered CDR3 bases are TGTGCCAGCAGGGGGGCCTATAATTCGCCCCTCTAC.

This clone was observed a few times. Gene names are mouse gene names. With the read ending 1 residue before the CDR3 end, the germline J gene is used to fill in that end. This chain links TRBV13-2 with TRBJ2-7, with unresolved D. V was clipped by 5 bases and J by 4 bases, with 10 bases between them. In germline, CDR1 is NNHNN, CDR2 SYGAGS (reference sequence). This CDR3 contains 12 residues. Partial CDR3 DNA: TGTGCCAGCGGGAGCGCGGGTTATGAACAGTAC. It codes for CASGSAGYEQY. In full, the CDR3 reads CASGSAGYEQYF.

This clone was seen a handful of times. Germline and genes here are mouse. The covered CDR3 bases are TGTGCCAGCAGTAAGGACTGGGGGGCGCGGGAACAGTAC. It is translated as CASSKDWGAREQY. The whole CDR3 is CASSKDWGAREQYF. V usage is TRBV19 and J usage is TRBJ2-7, with 11 bases aligning to TRBD2. The CDR3 goes on 1 residue after the read ends, and that part is filled in from the germline J gene. The CDR3 is made up of 14 amino acids. With V trimmed by 3 bases and J by 7 bases, 6 bases remained unmatched. Germline CDR1 FNHDT, CDR2 SITEND (reference sequence).

To note about this clone: Each gene name is a mouse one. The CDR3 end lies 1 residue beyond the end of the read and is filled in from the germline J gene. The V and J genes are TRBV2 and TRBJ2-5, with 8 bases matching TRBD2. CDR1 is LGHNA and CDR2 is YSYQKL in the germline V gene. The CDR3 extends over 15 amino acids. Unmatched junction bases numbered 4, after V lost 0 bases and J lost 5 bases. Incomplete CDR3 DNA: TGTGCCAGCAGCCAAGACTGGGGGGACATAGACACCCAGTAC. Protein sequence: CASSQDWGDIDTQY. The entire CDR3 reads CASSQDWGDIDTQYF.